This TCR beta chain was recovered during a study of beta chain features in type 1 diabetes. Study-wide findings and caveats: All four CD4+ subsets of Type 1 diabetes patients contained TCRB CDR3s that were moderately but significantly shorter. Insertions were fewer and deletions more numerous at VDJ junctions in type 1 diabetes patients.

It was via CD45RO/CCR7/CD25/CD127/CD95/CD27 that CD4+ naive, central memory, regulatory and stem cell-like memory cells were sorted. This clone has more than one count but fewer than ten. Its matching antigen is unknown. Reverse transcription of all isolated RNA meant that expressed TCRB transcripts were sequenced. Assay: immunoSEQ multiplex PCR; the TCRdb copy retains only in-frame clones and omits some. The table records 50,000 to 65,000 clones, roughly two fifths of them present only once. The sequence was obtained from a man aged 25-40 years with type 1 diabetes. Sequencing used Tregs from blood.

CDR3 DNA: TGTGCCATCAGTGGCTCCGGACAGAGCTCCACAGATACGCAGTATTTT. Amino acids: CAISGSGQSSTDTQYF. The J gene is TRBJ2-3, the V gene TRBV10-3; TRBD1 is a possible D gene (6 bases). V was pared by 4 bases and J by 2 bases, with 16 bases between. The CDR3 covers 16 residues. In germline, CDR1 is ENHRY, CDR2 SYGVKD.